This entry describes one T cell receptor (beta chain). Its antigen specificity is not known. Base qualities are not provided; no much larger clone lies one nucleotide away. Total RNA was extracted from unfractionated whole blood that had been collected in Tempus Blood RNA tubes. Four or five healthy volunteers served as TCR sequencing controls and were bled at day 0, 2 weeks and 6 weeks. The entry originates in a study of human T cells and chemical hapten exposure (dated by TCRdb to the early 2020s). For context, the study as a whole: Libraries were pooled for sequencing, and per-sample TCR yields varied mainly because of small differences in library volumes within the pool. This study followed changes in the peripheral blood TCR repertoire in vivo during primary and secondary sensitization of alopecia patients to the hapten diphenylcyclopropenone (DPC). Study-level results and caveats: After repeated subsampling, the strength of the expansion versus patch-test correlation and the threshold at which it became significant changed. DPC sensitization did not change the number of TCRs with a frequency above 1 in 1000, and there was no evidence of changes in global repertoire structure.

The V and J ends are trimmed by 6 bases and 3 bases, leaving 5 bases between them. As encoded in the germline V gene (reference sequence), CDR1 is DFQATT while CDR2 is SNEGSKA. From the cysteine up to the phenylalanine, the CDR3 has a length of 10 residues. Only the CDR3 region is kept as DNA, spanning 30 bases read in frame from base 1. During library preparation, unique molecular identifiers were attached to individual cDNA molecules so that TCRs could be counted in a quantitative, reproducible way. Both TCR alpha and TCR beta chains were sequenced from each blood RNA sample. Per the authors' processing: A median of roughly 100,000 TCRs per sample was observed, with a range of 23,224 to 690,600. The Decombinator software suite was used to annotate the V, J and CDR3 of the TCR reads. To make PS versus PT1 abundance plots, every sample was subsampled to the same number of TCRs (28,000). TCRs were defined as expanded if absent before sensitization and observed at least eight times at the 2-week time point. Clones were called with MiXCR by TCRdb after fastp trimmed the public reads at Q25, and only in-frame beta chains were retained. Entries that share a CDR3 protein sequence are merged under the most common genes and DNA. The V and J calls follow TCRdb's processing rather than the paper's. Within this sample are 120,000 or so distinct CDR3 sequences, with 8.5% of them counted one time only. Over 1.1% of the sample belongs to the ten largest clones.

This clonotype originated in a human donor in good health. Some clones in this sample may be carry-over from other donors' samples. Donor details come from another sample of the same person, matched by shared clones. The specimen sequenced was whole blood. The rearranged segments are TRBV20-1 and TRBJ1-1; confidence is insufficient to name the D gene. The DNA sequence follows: TGCAGTGCCTGGGACACTGAAGCTTTCTTT. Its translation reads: CSAWDTEAFF.